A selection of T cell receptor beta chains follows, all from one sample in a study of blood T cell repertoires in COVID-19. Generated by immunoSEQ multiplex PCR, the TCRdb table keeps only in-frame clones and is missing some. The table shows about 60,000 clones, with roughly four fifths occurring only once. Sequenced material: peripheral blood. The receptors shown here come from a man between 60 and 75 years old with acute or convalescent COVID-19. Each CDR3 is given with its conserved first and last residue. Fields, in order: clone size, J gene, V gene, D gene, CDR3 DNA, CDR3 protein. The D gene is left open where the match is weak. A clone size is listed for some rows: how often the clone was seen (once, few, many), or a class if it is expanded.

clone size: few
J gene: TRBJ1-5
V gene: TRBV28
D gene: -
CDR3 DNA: TGTGCCAGCAGTCCCCGTGGCAGAATGTACCAGCCCCAGCATTTT
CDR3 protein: CASSPRGRMYQPQHF

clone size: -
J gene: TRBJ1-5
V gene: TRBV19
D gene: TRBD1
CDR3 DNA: TGTGCCAGTAGTATCGAAATGACAGGGTATCAGCCCCAGCATTTT
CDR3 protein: CASSIEMTGYQPQHF

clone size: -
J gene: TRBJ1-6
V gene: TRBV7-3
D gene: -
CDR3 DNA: TGTGCCAGCAGCTTGTTGGGAGGACAAAATTCACCCCTCCACTTT
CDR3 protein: CASSLLGGQNSPLHF

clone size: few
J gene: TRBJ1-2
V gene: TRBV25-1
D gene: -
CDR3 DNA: TGTGCCAGCAGACCGATACTCCGAACCGTAGGCTACACCTTC
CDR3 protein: CASRPILRTVGYTF

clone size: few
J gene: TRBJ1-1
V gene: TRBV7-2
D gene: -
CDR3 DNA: TGTGCCAGCAGCCCGGGACAGAACACTGAAGCTTTCTTT
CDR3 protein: CASSPGQNTEAFF

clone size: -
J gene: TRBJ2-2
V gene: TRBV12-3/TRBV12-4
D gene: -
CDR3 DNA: TGTGCCAGCAGTCCCCCCACGCGAGGGGAGCTGTTTTTT
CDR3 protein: CASSPPTRGELFF

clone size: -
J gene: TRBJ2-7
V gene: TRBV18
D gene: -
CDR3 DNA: TGTGCCAGCTCACCCTCCGGGACAAGCTACGAGCAGTACTTC
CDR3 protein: CASSPSGTSYEQYF

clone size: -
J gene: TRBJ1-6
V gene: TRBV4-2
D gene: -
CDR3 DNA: TGTGCCAGCAGCCAAGTAAACTCCCCAGGGCTTGGCTATAATTCACCCCTCCACTTT
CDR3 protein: CASSQVNSPGLGYNSPLHF

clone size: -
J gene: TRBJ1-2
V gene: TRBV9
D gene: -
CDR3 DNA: TGTGCCAGCAGCGGCCGCAACCTGGGGGCAGGCGGCTACACCTTC
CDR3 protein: CASSGRNLGAGGYTF

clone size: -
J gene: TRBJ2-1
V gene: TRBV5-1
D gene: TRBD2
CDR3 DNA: TGCGCCAGCAGCTTAACTAGCGGGAACAATGAGCAGTTCTTC
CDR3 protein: CASSLTSGNNEQFF

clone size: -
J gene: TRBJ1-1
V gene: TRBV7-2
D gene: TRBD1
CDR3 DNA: TGTGCCAGCAGCTTTTTACAGGGGGCGAACACTGAAGCTTTCTTT
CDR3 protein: CASSFLQGANTEAFF

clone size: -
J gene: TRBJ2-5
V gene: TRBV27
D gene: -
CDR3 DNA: TGTGCCAGCAGATACAGACAAGAGACCCAGTACTTC
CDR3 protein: CASRYRQETQYF

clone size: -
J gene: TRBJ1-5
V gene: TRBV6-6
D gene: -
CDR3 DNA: TGTGCCAGCAGTTATCGGGGGATCGGGGATCAGCCCCAGCATTTT
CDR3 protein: CASSYRGIGDQPQHF

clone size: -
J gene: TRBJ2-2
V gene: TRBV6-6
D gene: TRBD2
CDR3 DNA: TGTGCCAGCGCCTCAGGCTGGGGAGGGGAGGGGGAGCTGTTTTTT
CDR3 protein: CASASGWGGEGELFF

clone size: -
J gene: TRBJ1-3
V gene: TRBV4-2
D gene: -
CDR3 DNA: TGTGCCAGCAGCCAGGATGATACACGGTCCGGGTGGAACACCATATATTTT
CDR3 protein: CASSQDDTRSGWNTIYF

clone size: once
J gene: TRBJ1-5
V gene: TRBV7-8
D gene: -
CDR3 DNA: TGTGCCAGCAGCCGCGGAGGAGGGGGCAATCAGCCCCAGCATTTT
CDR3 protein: CASSRGGGGNQPQHF

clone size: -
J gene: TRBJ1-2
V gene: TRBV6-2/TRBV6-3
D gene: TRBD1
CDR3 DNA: TGTGCCAGCAGTTCCCGTCAGGGGGCCCTTGGGGGCTACACCTTC
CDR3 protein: CASSSRQGALGGYTF

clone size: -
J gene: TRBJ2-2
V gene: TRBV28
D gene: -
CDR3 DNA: TGTGCCAGCAGTTGGGGCACGAACACCGGGGAGCTGTTTTTT
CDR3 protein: CASSWGTNTGELFF

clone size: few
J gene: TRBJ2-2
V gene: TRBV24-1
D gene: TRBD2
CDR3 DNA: TGTGCCACCAGCATCAGCGGGGGGTCGACCGGGGAGCTGTTTTTT
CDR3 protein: CATSISGGSTGELFF

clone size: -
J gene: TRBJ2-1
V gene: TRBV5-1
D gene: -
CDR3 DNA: TGCGCCAGCAGCTTGATACCGGGGTCCTCCTACAATGAGCAGTTCTTC
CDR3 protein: CASSLIPGSSYNEQFF

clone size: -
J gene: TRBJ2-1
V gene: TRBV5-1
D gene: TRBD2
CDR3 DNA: TGCGCCAGCAGCTCCAACCCGGGACTAGCGGGGGGCTCCTACAATGAGCAGTTCTTC
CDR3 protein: CASSSNPGLAGGSYNEQFF

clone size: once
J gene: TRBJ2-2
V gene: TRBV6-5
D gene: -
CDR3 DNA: TGTGCCAGCACGACTAGGGAGAAAGCCGGGGAGCTGTTTTTT
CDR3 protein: CASTTREKAGELFF

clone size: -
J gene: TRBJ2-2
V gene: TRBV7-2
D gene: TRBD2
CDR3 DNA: TGTGCCGGCAGCCGCTCCTCTAGCGGGGGCCGGGGCGGGGAGCTGTTTTTT
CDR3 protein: CAGSRSSSGGRGGELFF

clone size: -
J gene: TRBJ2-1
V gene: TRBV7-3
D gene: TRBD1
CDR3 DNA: TGTGCCAGCAGCTTAGCACAGGGGGCACTTGAGCAGTTCTTC
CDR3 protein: CASSLAQGALEQFF

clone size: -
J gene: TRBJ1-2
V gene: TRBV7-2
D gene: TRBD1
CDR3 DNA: TGTGCCAGCAGCCCGGACAGGGCCCCGGGCTACACCTTC
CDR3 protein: CASSPDRAPGYTF

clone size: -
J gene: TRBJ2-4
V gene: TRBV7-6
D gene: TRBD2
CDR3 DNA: TGTGCCAGCAGCCCCCTTCAAGCGGGGGCCGGCAAAAACATTCAGTACTTC
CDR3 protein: CASSPLQAGAGKNIQYF

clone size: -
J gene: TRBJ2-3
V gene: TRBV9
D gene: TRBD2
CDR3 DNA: TGTGCCAGCAGCGTAGATTGGGGAGGGACAGATACGCAGTATTTT
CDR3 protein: CASSVDWGGTDTQYF

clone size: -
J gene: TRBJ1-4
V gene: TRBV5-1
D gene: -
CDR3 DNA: TGCGCCAGCAGCTTGCGAGGCAGGGCGGATTATAATGAAAAACTGTTTTTT
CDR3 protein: CASSLRGRADYNEKLFF

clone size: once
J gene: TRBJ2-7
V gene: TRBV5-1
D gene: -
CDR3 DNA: TGCGCCAGCAGTTCAGGCTCATCCTACGAGCAGTACTTC
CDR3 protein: CASSSGSSYEQYF

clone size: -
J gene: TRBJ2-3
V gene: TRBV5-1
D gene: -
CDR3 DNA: TGCGCCAGCAGCTTGGTACACGGGGTTGAAGATACGCAGTATTTT
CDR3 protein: CASSLVHGVEDTQYF

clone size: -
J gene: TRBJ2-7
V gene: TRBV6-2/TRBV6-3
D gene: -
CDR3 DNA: TGTGCCAGCAGTTCGGCCTTGGGGCAGTACTACGAGCAGTACTTC
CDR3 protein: CASSSALGQYYEQYF

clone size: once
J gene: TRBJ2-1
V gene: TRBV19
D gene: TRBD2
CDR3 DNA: TGTGCCAGTAGTATTGGCGGGGGATACAATGAGCAGTTCTTC
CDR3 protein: CASSIGGGYNEQFF

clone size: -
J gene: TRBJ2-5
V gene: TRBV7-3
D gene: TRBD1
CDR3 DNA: TGTGCCAGCAGCCCGACAGGGCTTCAAGAGACCCAGTACTTC
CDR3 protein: CASSPTGLQETQYF

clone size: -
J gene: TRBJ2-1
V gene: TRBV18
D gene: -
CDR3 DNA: TGTGCCAGCTCACCATACAGGGAGACCGGGAACAATGAGCAGTTCTTC
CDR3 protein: CASSPYRETGNNEQFF

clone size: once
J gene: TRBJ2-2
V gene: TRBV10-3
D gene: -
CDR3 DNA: TGTGCCATCACCAAGAGGCCGGACACCGGGGAGCTGTTTTTT
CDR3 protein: CAITKRPDTGELFF

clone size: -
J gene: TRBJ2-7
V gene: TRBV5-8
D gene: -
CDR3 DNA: TGTGCCAGCGGCCACAGGGTCTTTTACTACGAGCAGTACTTC
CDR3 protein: CASGHRVFYYEQYF

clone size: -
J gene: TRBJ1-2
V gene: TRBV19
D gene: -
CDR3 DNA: TGTGCCAGTAGTATCTCCACGGGGAGAACCTATGGCTACACCTTC
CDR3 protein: CASSISTGRTYGYTF

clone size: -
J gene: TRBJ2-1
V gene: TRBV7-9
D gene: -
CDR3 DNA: TGTGCCAGCAGCTTCGCGGGAGAGCAGTTCTTC
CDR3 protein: CASSFAGEQFF

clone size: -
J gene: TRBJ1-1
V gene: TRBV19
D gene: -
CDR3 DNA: TGTGCCACCCGTCGGGCAGGGCGGGAGAACACTGAAGCTTTCTTT
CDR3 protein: CATRRAGRENTEAFF

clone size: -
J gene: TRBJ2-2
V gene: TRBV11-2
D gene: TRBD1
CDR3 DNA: TGTGCCAGCCGAACAGGGGTTACGAACACCGGGGAGCTGTTTTTT
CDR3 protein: CASRTGVTNTGELFF

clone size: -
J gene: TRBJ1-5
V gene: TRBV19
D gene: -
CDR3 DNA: TGTGCCACACGGGGAAGCTTCGCTATCTATCAGCCCCAGCATTTT
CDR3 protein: CATRGSFAIYQPQHF

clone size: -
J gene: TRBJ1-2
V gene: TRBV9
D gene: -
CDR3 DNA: TGTGCCAGCAGCGTCACGGGGTCTACACCTAACTATGGCTACACCTTC
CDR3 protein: CASSVTGSTPNYGYTF

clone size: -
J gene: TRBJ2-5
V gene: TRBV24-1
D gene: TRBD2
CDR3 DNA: TGTGCCACCGGACTAGCGGGGAGGGAGACCCAGTACTTC
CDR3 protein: CATGLAGRETQYF

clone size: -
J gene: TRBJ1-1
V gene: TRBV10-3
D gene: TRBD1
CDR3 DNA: TGTGCCATCAGTGAACAGGGGGTAGGGACTGAAGCTTTCTTT
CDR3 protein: CAISEQGVGTEAFF

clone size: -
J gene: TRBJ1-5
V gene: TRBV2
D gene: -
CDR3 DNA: TGTGCCTTCGCGGGCGCATCCAATCAGCCCCAGCATTTT
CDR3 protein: CAFAGASNQPQHF

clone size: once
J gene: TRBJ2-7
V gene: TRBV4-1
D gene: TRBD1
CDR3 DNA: TGCGCCAGCAGCCAAGGGAAACCGGGACGGGACAGCTCCTACGAGCAGTACTTC
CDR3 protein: CASSQGKPGRDSSYEQYF